These 5 T cell receptor beta chains share one sample of origin, sequenced in a study of CD8 T cells in Susac syndrome. Reverse transcription used roughly 0.5 to 1 ug RNA and random hexamers. One entry per CDR3 protein results from TCRdb running MiXCR on the immunoSEQ multiplex PCR reads. The table includes about 200,000 distinct CDR3 sequences, under 95% detected once. The sequenced material came from CD4+ T cells from PBMCs. These receptors were obtained from a human donor in good health.

The rearrangement links TRBV29-1 to TRBJ1-2; 7 positions match TRBD1. The trim removed 0 bases at V and 3 bases at J, leaving 7 bases unmatched. The CDR3 consists of 15 residues. Germline loops: CDR1 SQVTM, CDR2 ANQGSEA. The CDR3 bases are TGCAGCGTTGAAGATAAAGGGGGCGGAGACTATGGCTACACCTTC. Translated: CSVEDKGGGDYGYTF.

The chain is built from TRBV9 and TRBJ1-2, with D possibly TRBD1 on 5 matching bases. V was clipped by 6 bases and J by 4 bases, with 13 bases between them. This CDR3 is built from 13 residues. CDR1 and CDR2 from the germline V gene are SGDLS and YYNGEE. The CDR3 loop reads CASNVGVGYGYTF. DNA of the CDR3: TGTGCCAGCAACGTGGGGGTGGGCTATGGCTACACCTTC.

This clonotype has just a few counts. CDR3 DNA: TGTGCCTGGAATAAGAGGTTATCGCGGAATACCATATATTTT. It codes for CAWNKRLSRNTIYF. V and J are TRBV30 and TRBJ1-3; D call uncertain. V gave up 4 bases and J gave up 10 bases, with 20 bases separating them. Per germline, CDR1 GTSNPN and CDR2 SVGIG (reference sequence). CDR3 length: 14 amino acids.

The chain couples TRBV7-3 to TRBJ2-1, with 9 nucleotides matching TRBD2. The CDR3 has 16 residues. Trimming cost V 0 bases and J 8 bases; bases outside gene matches: 8. Germline CDR1 reads SGHTA; CDR2 reads FQGTGA. The CDR3 coding sequence is TGTGCCAGCAGCTTAACAGGTTGGCGGGGGGGCCATGAGCAGTTCTTC. Protein sequence: CASSLTGWRGGHEQFF. The full variable domain, completed using reference TRBV7-3 and TRBJ2-1, is GAGVSQTPSNKVTEKGKYVELRCDPISGHTALYWYRQSLGQGPEFLIYFQGTGAADDSGLPNDRFFAVRPEGSVSTLKIQRTERGDSAVYLCASSLTGWRGGHEQFFGPGTRLTVL.

J is TRBJ2-5 and V is TRBV7-2; 8 bases align to TRBD2. The CDR3 contains 15 residues. V was clipped by 5 bases and J by 7 bases; unmatched bases: 12. CDR1 is SGHTA, CDR2 FQGNSA, per germline. The CDR3 DNA follows: TGTGCCAGCAGCCCACCAGCGGGGGATTTCGGGACCCAGTACTTC. Protein: CASSPPAGDFGTQYF. Drawing the rest from reference TRBV7-2 and TRBJ2-5, the complete variable domain is GAGVSQSPSNKVTEKGKDVELRCDPISGHTALYWYRQSLGQGLEFLIYFQGNSAPDKSGLPSDRFSAERTGGSVSTLTIQRTQQEDSAVYLCASSPPAGDFGTQYFGPGTRLLVL.